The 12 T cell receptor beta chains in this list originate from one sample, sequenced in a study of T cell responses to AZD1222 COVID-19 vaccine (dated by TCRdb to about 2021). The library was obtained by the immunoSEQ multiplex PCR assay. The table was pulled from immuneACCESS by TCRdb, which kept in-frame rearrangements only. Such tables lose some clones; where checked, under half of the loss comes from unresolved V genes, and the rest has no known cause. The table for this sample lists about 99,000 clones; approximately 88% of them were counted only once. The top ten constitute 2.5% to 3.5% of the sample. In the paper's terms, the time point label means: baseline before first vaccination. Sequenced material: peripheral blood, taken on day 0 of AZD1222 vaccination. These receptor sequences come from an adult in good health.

The CDR3 DNA is TGTGCCACCAGTGACACTAGCGCGGACGGCAATGAGCAGTTCTTC. Amino acids: CATSDTSADGNEQFF. The rearrangement joins TRBV24-1 to TRBJ2-1, with 7 positions matching TRBD2. This CDR3 is built from 15 residues. The trim removed 4 bases at V and 6 bases at J, leaving 8 bases unmatched. Germline-derived CDR1 and CDR2 are KGHDR and SFDVKD.

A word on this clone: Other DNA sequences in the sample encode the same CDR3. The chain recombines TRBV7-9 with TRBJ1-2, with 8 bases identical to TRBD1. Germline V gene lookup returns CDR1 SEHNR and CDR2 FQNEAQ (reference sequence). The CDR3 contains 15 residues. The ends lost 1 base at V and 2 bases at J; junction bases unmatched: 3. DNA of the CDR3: TGTGCCAGCAGCTTAGGTACAGGGGGAAACTATGGCTACACCTTC. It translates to CASSLGTGGNYGYTF.

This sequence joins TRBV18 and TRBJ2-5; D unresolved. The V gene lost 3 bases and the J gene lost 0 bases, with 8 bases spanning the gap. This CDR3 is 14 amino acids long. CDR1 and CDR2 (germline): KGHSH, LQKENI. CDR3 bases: TGTGCCAGCTCACCTGGCTTAGACCAAGAGACCCAGTACTTC. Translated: CASSPGLDQETQYF.

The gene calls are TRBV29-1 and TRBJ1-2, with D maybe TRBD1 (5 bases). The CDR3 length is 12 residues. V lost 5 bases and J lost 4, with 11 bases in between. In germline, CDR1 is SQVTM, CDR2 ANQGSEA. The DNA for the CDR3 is TGCAGCGTTTTCTCAGGGTCCTATGGCTACACCTTC. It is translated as CSVFSGSYGYTF.

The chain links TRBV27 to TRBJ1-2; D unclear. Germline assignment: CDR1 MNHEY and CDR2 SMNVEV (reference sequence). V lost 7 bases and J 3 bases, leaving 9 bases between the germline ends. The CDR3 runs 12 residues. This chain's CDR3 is CASKTGDYGYTF. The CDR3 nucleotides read TGTGCCAGCAAGACCGGGGACTATGGCTACACCTTC.

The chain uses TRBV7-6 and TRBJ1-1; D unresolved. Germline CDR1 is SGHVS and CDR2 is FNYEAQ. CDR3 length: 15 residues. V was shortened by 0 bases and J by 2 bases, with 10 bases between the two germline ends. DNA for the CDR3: TGTGCCAGCAGCTTAGCCCCAGGATATAACACTGAAGCTTTCTTT. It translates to CASSLAPGYNTEAFF.

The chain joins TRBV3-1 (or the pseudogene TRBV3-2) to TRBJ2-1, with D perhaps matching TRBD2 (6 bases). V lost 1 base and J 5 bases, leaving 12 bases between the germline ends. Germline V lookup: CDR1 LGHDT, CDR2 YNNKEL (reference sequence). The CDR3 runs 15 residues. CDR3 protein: CASSQVLASHNEQFF. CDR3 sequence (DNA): TGTGCCAGCAGCCAAGTTCTAGCGTCACACAATGAGCAGTTCTTC.

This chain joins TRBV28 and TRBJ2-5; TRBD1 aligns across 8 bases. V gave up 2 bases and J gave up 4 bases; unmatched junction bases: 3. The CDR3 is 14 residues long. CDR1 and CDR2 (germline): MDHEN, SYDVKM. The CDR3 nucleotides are TGTGCCAGCAGTTTACCACAGGGGGGAGAGACCCAGTACTTC. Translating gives CASSLPQGGETQYF.

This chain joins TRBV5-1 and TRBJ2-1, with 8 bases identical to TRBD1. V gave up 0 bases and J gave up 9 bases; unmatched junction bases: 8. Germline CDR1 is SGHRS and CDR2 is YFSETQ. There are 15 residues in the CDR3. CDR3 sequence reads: CASSLGPGQAGEQFF. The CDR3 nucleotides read TGCGCCAGCAGCTTGGGGCCGGGACAGGCGGGTGAGCAGTTCTTC.

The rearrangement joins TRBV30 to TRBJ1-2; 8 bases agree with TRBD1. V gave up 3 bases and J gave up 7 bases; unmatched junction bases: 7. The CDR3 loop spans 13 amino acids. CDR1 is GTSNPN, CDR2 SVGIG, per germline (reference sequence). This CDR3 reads CAWRRAGGGGYTF. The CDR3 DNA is TGTGCCTGGAGAAGGGCAGGGGGCGGTGGCTACACCTTC.

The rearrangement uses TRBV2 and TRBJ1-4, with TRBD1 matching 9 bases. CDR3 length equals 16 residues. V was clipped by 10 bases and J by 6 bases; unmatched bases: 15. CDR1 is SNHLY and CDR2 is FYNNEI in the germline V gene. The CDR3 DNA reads TGTGCCACATCCCCAGGGGCGGGACAGGGCGATGAAAAACTGTTTTTT. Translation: CATSPGAGQGDEKLFF.

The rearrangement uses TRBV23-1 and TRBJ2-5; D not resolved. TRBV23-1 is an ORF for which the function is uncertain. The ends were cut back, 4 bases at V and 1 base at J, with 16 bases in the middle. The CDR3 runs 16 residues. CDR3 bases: TGCGCCAGCAGTCTTATACACACTGAACTCCAAGAGACCCAGTACTTC. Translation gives CASSLIHTELQETQYF.